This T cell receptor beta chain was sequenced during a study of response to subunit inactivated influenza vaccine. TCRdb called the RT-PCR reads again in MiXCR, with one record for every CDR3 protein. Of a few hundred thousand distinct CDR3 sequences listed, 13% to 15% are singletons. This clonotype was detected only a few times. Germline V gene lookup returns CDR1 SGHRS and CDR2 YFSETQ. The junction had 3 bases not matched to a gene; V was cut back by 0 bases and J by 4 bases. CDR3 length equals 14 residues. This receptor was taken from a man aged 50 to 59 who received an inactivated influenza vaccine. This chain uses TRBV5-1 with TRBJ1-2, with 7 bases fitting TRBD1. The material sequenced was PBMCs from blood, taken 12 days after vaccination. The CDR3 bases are TGCGCCAGCAGCTTGGCCACAGGGGTCTATGGCTACACCTTC. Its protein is CASSLATGVYGYTF.